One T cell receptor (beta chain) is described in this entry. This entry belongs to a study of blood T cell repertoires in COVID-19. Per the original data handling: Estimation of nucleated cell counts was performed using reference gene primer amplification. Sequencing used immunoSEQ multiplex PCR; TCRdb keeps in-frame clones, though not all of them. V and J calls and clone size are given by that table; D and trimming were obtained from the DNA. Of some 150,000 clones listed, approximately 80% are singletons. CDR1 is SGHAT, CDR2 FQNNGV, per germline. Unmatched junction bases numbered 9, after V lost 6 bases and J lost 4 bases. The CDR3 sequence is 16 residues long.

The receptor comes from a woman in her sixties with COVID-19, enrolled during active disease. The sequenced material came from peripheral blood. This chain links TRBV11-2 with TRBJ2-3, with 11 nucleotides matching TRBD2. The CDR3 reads CASRHSGRGVADTQYF. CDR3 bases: TGTGCCAGCAGACATAGCGGGAGGGGTGTGGCAGATACGCAGTATTTT.